This TCR beta chain emerged from a study of T cell repertoires in cytomegalovirus infection. General study points: Dominating the ex vivo response were TCR beta clonotypes that were CMV-specific and HLA-C-restricted.

This clonotype was counted at least ten times. Its specificity is not known. TCRdb recomputed calls from the reads with MiXCR, one row per CDR3 protein. This sample has 150,000 to 200,000 distinct CDR3 sequences, with roughly 9% found just once. V dropped 2 bases and J dropped 4; count of bases not matched to a gene: 9. Germline CDR1 SGHTA, CDR2 FQGNSA. The CDR3 runs to 16 residues. The sample comprised PBMCs. The TCR was taken from a human donor in good health (CMV status not recorded). Some clones in this sample may be carry-over from other donors' samples. The rearrangement uses TRBV7-2 and TRBJ2-5, with 8 bases fitting TRBD2. The CDR3 spells CASSLPPGGTRETQYF. In DNA form, the CDR3 reads TGTGCCAGCAGCTTACCACCGGGGGGGACTCGAGAGACCCAGTACTTC.